This T cell receptor (beta chain) was identified in a study of blood T cells in healthy people across ages. Each sample gave at least 7 million isolated PBMCs. PCR was performed a second time for about 6 to 12 cycles using a sample-barcoded 5' primer and a J-beta primer mix. Each cDNA molecule was tagged by a template-switch adaptor that had 12 random nucleotides. The yield of each sample was at least 3 million CDR3-containing paired-end reads. Each CDR3 protein is one row after TCRdb ran MiXCR on the 5' RACE reads. The data show about 670,000 distinct CDR3 sequences, under 65% seen once. V was trimmed by 0 bases and J by 2 bases, leaving 14 bases between them. Germline V CDR1 and CDR2: DFQATT, SNEGSKA (reference sequence). There are 16 residues in the CDR3. At least ten counts were recorded for this clonotype.

This sequence originates from a woman of 80 years or more in good health. Sequenced: blood. The chain recombines TRBV20-1 with TRBJ2-1; a possible D gene is TRBD1 (6 bases). CDR3 in DNA: TGCAGTGCTAGAGATGGGGGCCTCGGTGCCTACAATGAGCAGTTCTTC. This sequence encodes CSARDGGLGAYNEQFF.